This T cell receptor (beta chain) was recorded in a study of blood T cells in healthy people across ages (dated by TCRdb to 2014 to 2015). In terms of the full investigation: In model experiments, roughly one uniquely barcoded TCR beta cDNA molecule per two T cells was captured by template switching. To track age-related changes in TCR beta repertoire diversity, the study relied on deep sequencing normalized with unique cDNA molecular identifiers. Four age groups were formed from the donors: young (average approximately 15 years), middle-aged (just under 40), aged (62) and long-lived (more than 75). Two additional independent replicas of 1 million unique cDNA reads from the same blood draw were analyzed for two donors (one aged 18 to 30 and one aged 80 or older).

Library prep was done by 5' RACE. The listed sequencing device is Illumina HiSeq 2500. A second PCR of roughly 6 to 11 cycles was run with a J-beta primer mix and a sample-barcoded 5' primer. A unique molecular identifier was introduced onto each TCR beta cDNA molecule by a template-switch 5' adaptor carrying 12 random nucleotides. At least 2.5 million CDR3-containing paired-end reads were obtained from each sample. First-strand cDNA synthesis was performed from all RNA using the Mint cDNA synthesis kit, with priming by a TRBC-specific oligonucleotide. All cDNA was treated with uracil-DNA glycosylase and then went through a first 18-cycle PCR with the universal primers M1SS and BC2_uni_R. The authors' pipeline ran thus. For normalization, 1 million high-quality reads were randomly selected from each sample, with every read carrying a distinct molecular identifier. Instead of being binned into consensus sequences, reads that shared molecular identifiers were thrown out. MiTCR, set to a Q25 quality threshold and the strictest error-elimination algorithm, was used for CDR3 identification, clonotype clustering and error correction. Lower-bound total TCR beta diversity was estimated with a nonparametric unseen species model using Euler transformation. TCRdb passed the public sequencing reads through fastp at Q25 and MiXCR, retaining productive beta sequences. Duplicate CDR3 protein sequences are folded into a single record with the most common DNA and genes. The V and J calls come from TCRdb's annotation, not from the publication. Recorded for this sample are more than 750,000 distinct CDR3 sequences; just under 30% of them occurred a single time. Of the sample, more than 8.5% is held by the ten largest clones.

Systemically healthy Caucasian individuals from Russia, about 38 in total and aged about 6 to 90 years, were included as donors. Ten milliliters of peripheral blood were drawn from each donor into EDTA-treated Vacutainer tubes. Ficoll-Paque density-gradient centrifugation was used to isolate PBMCs, with at least 6.5 million per sample. Trizol reagent was used to extract total RNA from the PBMCs, yielding at least 5.5 micrograms per sample. For every donor, an aliquot of PBMCs went through flow cytometry to measure the percentages of naive CD45RAhigh/CD27high T cells. The germline V gene sets CDR1 to ENHRY and CDR2 to SYGVKD. There are 19 amino acids in the CDR3, from cysteine to phenylalanine inclusive. Just CDR3 DNA is preserved here, 57 bases in frame from base 1. The paper as a whole reports these results and caveats: Total diversity estimates from one million sequenced T cells were considered lower bounds and underestimates. As age increased, observed TCR beta diversity per million T cells dropped in a roughly linear way, and a significant reduction was already evident by age about 40. The CMV infection status of donors was not known, potentially confounding age-related changes in expanded clonotypes. There was a strong correlation between observed TCR beta diversity and the percentage of naive T cells measured by flow cytometry. Compared with the aged group, the long-lived group had more naive CD4+ T cells, fewer expanded clones and increased TCR diversity, a pattern suggesting age selection. Conclusive comparison of naive and antigen-experienced compartments was prevented by the profiling of bulk unsorted PBMCs.

Concerning this clonotype itself: Its antigen is currently not known. At one end, the junction sequence differs from germline, possibly due to a read error.

A further study also used this sample, focusing on T cells of mothers and their children. That second publication adds: Nine systemically healthy Caucasian individuals served as donors, namely three mothers together with their six children. cDNA synthesis consumed the entire amount of extracted RNA, loaded at around 1.5 ug RNA in each 15 ul reaction. In the second PCR, the M1S primer introduced both the sample barcodes and 2-4 random nucleotides. Each mother yielded over 9 million TCR beta CDR3 reads and each child 2.5 million to 3 million reads. TCR recombination output is similarly shaped by thymic selection in related and unrelated pairs, with a minor effect exerted by inherited differences. Related mother-child pairs always showed normalized repertoire overlap that was slightly higher than in unrelated mother-child pairs, though the difference was never significant. With a sensitivity of approximately 92 clones per million clonotypes, no persistent microchimeric T cell clones were detected. In the study, deep NGS was used to compare the TCR beta repertoires of mothers and children, and features distinguishing related mother-child pairs from unrelated individuals were sought. The mean age was around 40 +/- 4 years for the mothers and approximately 11 +/- 4 years for the children. After adapter ligation with NEBNext reagents, the libraries were sequenced on Illumina HiSeq 2000 with 100+100 nt paired-end reads. To prevent cross-contamination, the mother and child libraries were prepared a month apart and were sequenced in separate runs. Between roughly 450,000 and 2,000,000 distinct TCR beta clonotypes were identified per donor. Naive TCR beta clonotypes were estimated from low-frequency clonotypes matched to each donor's FACS-determined naive share, without sorting.

Recombination joined TRBV10-3 with TRBJ1-5; TRBD1 is perhaps the D gene, given 6 matching bases. Sequencing used blood. This TCR was sampled from a woman aged 35 to 49 in good health. CDR3 protein: CATSQEINHWDTSNQPQHF. The nucleotide sequence is given as TGTGCCACCAGTCAAGAAATTAACCATTGGGACACTAGCAATCAGCCCCAGCATTTT.